The 6 T cell receptor beta chains presented below share a single source sample, sequenced in a study of blood T cell repertoires in COVID-19. The protocol was immunoSEQ multiplex PCR, while the TCRdb copy is restricted to in-frame clones and leaves out a portion. The sample consists of 200,000 to 300,000 clones, 84% of them appearing once. The sample comprised peripheral blood. Receptors were obtained from a human donor in a cohort sampled during active COVID-19.

This chain joins TRBV6-2 or TRBV6-3 and TRBJ1-1; D not certain. Trimming stripped 2 bases from V and 4 bases from J, with 11 bases between. The germline CDR1 and CDR2 sequences are MNHEY and SVGEGT. This CDR3 spans 14 amino acids. The DNA for the CDR3 is TGTGCCAGCAGTTACCCCCCCCGAGGCACTGAAGCTTTCTTT. This encodes CASSYPPRGTEAFF.

This clone was picked up one time. The rearrangement joins TRBV5-4 to TRBJ2-2; 7 bases are a match to TRBD1. The trim removed 6 bases at V and 0 bases at J, leaving 8 bases unmatched. The CDR3 is made up of 16 amino acids. CDR1 SGHNT and CDR2 YYREEE come from the germline V gene (reference sequence). CDR3 nucleotide sequence: TGTGCCAGCAAGCCGACAGGGTCTACGAACACCGGGGAGCTGTTTTTT. This sequence encodes CASKPTGSTNTGELFF. Drawing the rest from reference TRBV5-4 and TRBJ2-2, the complete variable domain is ETGVTQSPTHLIKTRGQQVTLRCSSQSGHNTVSWYQQALGQGPQFIFQYYREEENGRGNFPPRFSGLQFPNYSSELNVNALELDDSALYLCASKPTGSTNTGELFFGEGSRLTVL.

V usage is TRBV3-1 (or the pseudogene TRBV3-2) and J usage is TRBJ2-3; 7 bases match TRBD2. Unmatched junction bases numbered 10, after V lost 3 bases and J lost 1 base. The germline V gene encodes CDR1 LGHDT and CDR2 YNNKEL (reference sequence). The CDR3 is 17 amino acids. The CDR3 reads CASSHTNRGRGTDTQYF. The CDR3 nucleotides read TGTGCCAGCAGCCACACGAACCGCGGGAGAGGCACAGATACGCAGTATTTT.

This chain links TRBV28 with TRBJ2-7; 9 nucleotides match TRBD1. The CDR3 extends over 16 amino acids. Germline V lookup: CDR1 MDHEN, CDR2 SYDVKM. Losses at the gene ends were 2 bases for V and 3 bases for J; bases not matched to a gene: 8. The CDR3 region is CASSLITGGRLYEQYF. In nucleotides, the CDR3 is TGTGCCAGCAGTTTAATAACAGGGGGCAGGCTCTACGAGCAGTACTTC. Looking up the rest from reference TRBV28 and TRBJ2-7 gives the full variable domain: DVKVTQSSRYLVKRTGEKVFLECVQDMDHENMFWYRQDPGLGLRLIYFSYDVKMKEKGDIPEGYSVSREKKERFSLILESASTNQTSMYLCASSLITGGRLYEQYFGPGTRLTVT.

The chain recombines TRBV19 with TRBJ1-1, with TRBD1 as a possible D gene (6 bases). CDR1 and CDR2 (germline): LNHDA, SQIVND (reference sequence). V was trimmed by 4 bases and J by 6 bases, leaving 9 bases between them. This CDR3 comprises 12 residues. The CDR3 nucleotides read TGTGCCAGTAGTACAGGGGTCCCTGAAGCTTTCTTT. It yields the protein CASSTGVPEAFF.

Note on this clone: Germline is not matched at one junction end, which may reflect a read error. The chain carries TRBV18 and TRBJ2-7; possibly TRBD2 for D (5 bases). CDR1 is KGHSH, CDR2 LQKENI, per germline. The CDR3 runs 12 residues. DNA of the CDR3: TGTGCCAGCTCACCACCCTTCGGACTTTTGAACTTC. Encoded protein: CASSPPFGLLNF.